This T cell receptor (beta chain) was profiled in a study of cytomegalovirus exposure and HLA in healthy donors. Whole-study context: Researchers previously reported finding more than 100 million unique TCR beta sequences from around 200 million T cells.

PCR involved 60 Vbeta and 13 Jbeta primers. Some clones are missing from TCRdb's copy, which holds only in-frame ones; the method was immunoSEQ multiplex PCR. The sample records approximately 110,000 clones, more than 60% being singletons. The CDR3 is 19 residues long. Germline values: CDR1 SGHRS, CDR2 YFSETQ. Unmatched junction bases numbered 17, after V lost 5 bases and J lost 0 bases. The sequencing sample was made of PBMCs. The rearrangement joins TRBV5-1 to TRBJ1-2; the match to TRBD1 covers 9 bases. The sequence derives from a man younger than 45 in good health and CMV-seronegative. As DNA, the CDR3 is TGCGCCAGCAGTCGAGCGGGACAGGGTGTCGCCCAGGCTAACTATGGCTACACCTTC. It specifies CASSRAGQGVAQANYGYTF. Full variable domain (rest looked up from reference TRBV5-1 and TRBJ1-2): KAGVTQTPRYLIKTRGQQVTLSCSPISGHRSVSWYQQTPGQGLQFLFEYFSETQRNKGNFPGRFSGRQFSNSRSEMNVSTLELGDSALYLCASSRAGQGVAQANYGYTFGSGTRLTVV.